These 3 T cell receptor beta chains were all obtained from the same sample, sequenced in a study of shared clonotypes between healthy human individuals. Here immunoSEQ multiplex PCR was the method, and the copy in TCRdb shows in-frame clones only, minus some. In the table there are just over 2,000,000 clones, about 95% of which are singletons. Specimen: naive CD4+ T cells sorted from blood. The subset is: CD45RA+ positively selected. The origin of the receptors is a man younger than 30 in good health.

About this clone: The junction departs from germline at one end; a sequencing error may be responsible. CDR3 protein: CAISEGSHEQYF. CDR3 in DNA: TGTGCCATCAGTGAGGGCTCCCACGAGCAGTACTTC. V is TRBV10-3 and J is TRBJ2-7; no reliable D call. Germline V gene lookup returns CDR1 ENHRY and CDR2 SYGVKD. CDR3 length: 12 amino acids.

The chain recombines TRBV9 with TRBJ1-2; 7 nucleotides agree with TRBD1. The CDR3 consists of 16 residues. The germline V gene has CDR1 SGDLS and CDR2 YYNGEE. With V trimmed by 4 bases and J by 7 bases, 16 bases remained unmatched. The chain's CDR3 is CASSLNPGGISGGYTF. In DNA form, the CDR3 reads TGTGCCAGCAGCCTCAATCCAGGGGGGATTAGTGGTGGCTACACCTTC.

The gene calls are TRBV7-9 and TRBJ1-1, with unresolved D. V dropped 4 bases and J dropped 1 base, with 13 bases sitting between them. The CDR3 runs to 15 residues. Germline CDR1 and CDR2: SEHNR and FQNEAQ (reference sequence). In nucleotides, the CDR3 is TGTGCCAGCAGCTACGTACCCCCGGAGAACACTGAAGCTTTCTTT. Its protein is CASSYVPPENTEAFF. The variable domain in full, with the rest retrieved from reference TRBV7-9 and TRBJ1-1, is DTGVSQNPRHKITKRGQNVTFRCDPISEHNRLYWYRQTLGQGPEFLTYFQNEAQLEKSRLLSDRFSAERPKGSFSTLEIQRTEQGDSAMYLCASSYVPPENTEAFFGQGTRLTVV.